This T cell receptor (beta chain) was found in a study of blood T cell repertoires in COVID-19. Study overall: In each case, the material was cDNA or gDNA derived from T cells, B-cell-depleted T cells, or PBMCs.

The V and J ends lost 5 bases and 6 bases respectively, with 8 bases between them. Germline V gene sequence: CDR1 SEHNR, CDR2 FQNEAQ (reference sequence). The CDR3 sequence is 11 residues long. As handled by the study authors: Amplification of reference gene primers was used by the study to estimate nucleated cell counts. Clones were sequenced by immunoSEQ multiplex PCR, and TCRdb holds only the in-frame ones, with some missing. Clone size and the V and J calls come from that table; the DNA yielded D and trimming. This table has more than 110,000 clones, almost 85% appearing once. The sequenced sample was peripheral blood. The chain is built from TRBV7-9 and TRBJ2-7, with D perhaps matching TRBD1 (5 bases). The source is a man aged 45 to 65 with acute or convalescent COVID-19. CDR3 residues: CASSPGREQYF. CDR3 sequence (DNA): TGTGCCAGCAGCCCAGGGCGCGAGCAGTACTTC. The whole variable domain, remainder taken from reference TRBV7-9 and TRBJ2-7, is DTGVSQNPRHKITKRGQNVTFRCDPISEHNRLYWYRQTLGQGPEFLTYFQNEAQLEKSRLLSDRFSAERPKGSFSTLEIQRTEQGDSAMYLCASSPGREQYFGPGTRLTVT.